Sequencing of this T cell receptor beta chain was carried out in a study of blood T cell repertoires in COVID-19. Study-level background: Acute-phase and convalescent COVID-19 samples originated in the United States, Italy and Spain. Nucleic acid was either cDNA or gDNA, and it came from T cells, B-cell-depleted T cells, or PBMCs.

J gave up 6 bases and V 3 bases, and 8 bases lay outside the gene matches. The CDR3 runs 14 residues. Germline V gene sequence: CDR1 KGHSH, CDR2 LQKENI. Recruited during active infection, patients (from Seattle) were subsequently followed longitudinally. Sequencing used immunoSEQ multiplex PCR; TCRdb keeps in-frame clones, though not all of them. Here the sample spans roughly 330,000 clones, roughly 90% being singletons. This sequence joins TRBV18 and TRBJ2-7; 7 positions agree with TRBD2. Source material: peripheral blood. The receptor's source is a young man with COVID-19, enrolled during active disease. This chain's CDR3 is CASSPLVREGEQYF. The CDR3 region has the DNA TGTGCCAGCTCACCTTTGGTTAGGGAGGGCGAGCAGTACTTC.